This TCR beta chain was identified in a study of response to subunit inactivated influenza vaccine. Findings and limits, study-wide: Seasonal influenza vaccination, on each occasion, was suggested by the authors to recruit few new T cells.

TCRdb reprocessed the RT-PCR reads via MiXCR and lists one record per CDR3 protein. Among 500,000 to 600,000 distinct CDR3 sequences, 15% to 20% were seen once, and the ten largest hold 2.5% to 3.5%. The germline V gene has CDR1 MDHEN and CDR2 SYDVKM. V was clipped by 5 bases and J by 2 bases; unmatched bases: 6. There are 14 residues in the CDR3. This clonotype has a handful of counts. Its antigen is not identified. The chain combines TRBV28 with TRBJ2-7; 7 bases are shared with TRBD1. This sequence was found in a man aged 45 to 70 who received an inactivated influenza vaccine. The material was CD4+ T cells sorted from PBMCs, obtained less than 30 months after vaccination. The CDR3 is CASSLGTVPYEQYF. DNA for the CDR3: TGTGCCAGCAGTCTAGGGACAGTCCCCTACGAGCAGTACTTC.